A selection of T cell receptor beta chains follows, all from one sample in a study of cytomegalovirus exposure and HLA in healthy donors. Data came from immunoSEQ multiplex PCR; TCRdb stores just in-frame clones and leaves some out. The sample has under 250,000 clones, 70% to 90% seen once; the top ten hold around 0.22%. Source material: PBMCs. The receptors originated from a girl aged 2 to 10 in good health and CMV-seronegative. The CDR3 runs from the conserved cysteine through the conserved F or W. The order of the fields is clone size, J gene, D gene, V gene, CDR3 DNA, CDR3 protein. D genes are given only for firm matches. A clone size is listed for some rows: how often the clone was seen (once, few, many), or a class if it is expanded.

abundance: NA; j_gene: TRBJ2-7; d_gene: TRBD1; v_gene: TRBV13; CDR3nt: TGTGCCAGCAGCCCGGACAGGACGACCTACGAGCAGTACTTC; CDR3aa: CASSPDRTTYEQYF
abundance: NA; j_gene: TRBJ1-1; d_gene: TRBD1; v_gene: TRBV6-5; CDR3nt: TGTGCCAGCAGTTACTCGAGGGCTGGACAGGGAGCTTTCTTT; CDR3aa: CASSYSRAGQGAFF
abundance: once; j_gene: TRBJ1-4; d_gene: TRBD1; v_gene: TRBV2; CDR3nt: TGTGCCAGCCGAGGACAGGACTTGTTTTTT; CDR3aa: CASRGQDLFF
abundance: NA; j_gene: TRBJ2-1; d_gene: TRBD2; v_gene: TRBV7-9; CDR3nt: TGTGCCAGCAGCTTAGCGCTAGCGGGGGCCAATGAGCAGTTCTTC; CDR3aa: CASSLALAGANEQFF
abundance: NA; j_gene: TRBJ2-3; d_gene: NA; v_gene: TRBV18; CDR3nt: TGTGCCAGCTCACCAATCGGTCGCGGCACAGATACGCAGTATTTT; CDR3aa: CASSPIGRGTDTQYF
abundance: NA; j_gene: TRBJ1-2; d_gene: TRBD1; v_gene: TRBV29-1; CDR3nt: TGCAGCGTCCTCAATAGGACAGGGGGCAAGGATGGCTACACCTTC; CDR3aa: CSVLNRTGGKDGYTF
abundance: NA; j_gene: TRBJ1-2; d_gene: NA; v_gene: TRBV11-2; CDR3nt: TGTGCCAGCAGCTTAGAACCGCGGCCCCTAATTCCTAACTATGGCTACACCTTC; CDR3aa: CASSLEPRPLIPNYGYTF
abundance: NA; j_gene: TRBJ1-2; d_gene: TRBD1; v_gene: TRBV29-1; CDR3nt: TGCAGCGCTCAGGACAGGGAACGTGGCTACACCTTC; CDR3aa: CSAQDRERGYTF
abundance: NA; j_gene: TRBJ2-3; d_gene: TRBD2; v_gene: TRBV7-3; CDR3nt: TGTGCCAGCAGCGCCTGGACTAGCGAGGGAAATACGCAGTATTTT; CDR3aa: CASSAWTSEGNTQYF
abundance: once; j_gene: TRBJ2-7; d_gene: NA; v_gene: TRBV15; CDR3nt: TGTGCCACCAGCAGTTTTCCGACAGGTTCCTACGAGCAGTACTTC; CDR3aa: CATSSFPTGSYEQYF
abundance: NA; j_gene: TRBJ1-1; d_gene: NA; v_gene: TRBV27; CDR3nt: TGTGCCAGCAGTACCGCCAGGGGTTACACTGAAGCTTTCTTT; CDR3aa: CASSTARGYTEAFF
abundance: NA; j_gene: TRBJ1-2; d_gene: NA; v_gene: TRBV9; CDR3nt: TGTGCCAGCAGCGTAGAGGCCACGAGGAATGGCTACACCTTC; CDR3aa: CASSVEATRNGYTF
abundance: NA; j_gene: TRBJ1-2; d_gene: TRBD1; v_gene: TRBV6-1; CDR3nt: TGTGCCACCATGGACAGGGGAAGTGGTGGCTACACCTTC; CDR3aa: CATMDRGSGGYTF
abundance: few; j_gene: TRBJ1-4; d_gene: NA; v_gene: TRBV5-1; CDR3nt: TGCGCCAGCAGCCAAGACAGCGTTCATGAAAAACTGTTTTTT; CDR3aa: CASSQDSVHEKLFF
abundance: once; j_gene: TRBJ2-7; d_gene: NA; v_gene: TRBV6-1; CDR3nt: TGTGCCAGCAGTCCCACCCGGGGGGCCGAGCAGTACTTC; CDR3aa: CASSPTRGAEQYF
abundance: NA; j_gene: TRBJ2-2; d_gene: NA; v_gene: TRBV5-8; CDR3nt: TGTGCCAGCAGCCCCAGGAACACCGGGGAGCTGTTTTTT; CDR3aa: CASSPRNTGELFF
abundance: NA; j_gene: TRBJ1-1; d_gene: NA; v_gene: TRBV6-1; CDR3nt: TGTGCCAGCACCTCTAAGCAGGGAATTGGTGCTTTCTTT; CDR3aa: CASTSKQGIGAFF
abundance: NA; j_gene: TRBJ2-3; d_gene: TRBD2; v_gene: TRBV18; CDR3nt: TGTGCCAGCTCACCCCGACTAGCGGGAGGAACAGATACGCAGTATTTT; CDR3aa: CASSPRLAGGTDTQYF
abundance: once; j_gene: TRBJ2-3; d_gene: TRBD2; v_gene: TRBV19; CDR3nt: TGTGCCAGTAGTATAGTTGGGGTGGGACTAGGGGGCACAGATACGCAGTATTTT; CDR3aa: CASSIVGVGLGGTDTQYF
abundance: NA; j_gene: TRBJ2-1; d_gene: NA; v_gene: TRBV28; CDR3nt: TGTGCCAGCACCGAATTACTAGGTGCCAATGAGCAGTTCTTC; CDR3aa: CASTELLGANEQFF
abundance: NA; j_gene: TRBJ2-3; d_gene: TRBD2; v_gene: TRBV14; CDR3nt: TGTGCCAGCAGCCCCCTACTAGCGGGAGGAGGCACAGATACGCAGTATTTT; CDR3aa: CASSPLLAGGGTDTQYF
abundance: NA; j_gene: TRBJ2-1; d_gene: TRBD1; v_gene: TRBV7-2; CDR3nt: TGTGCCAGCACCACCGGACAGGTACAGTTCTTC; CDR3aa: CASTTGQVQFF
abundance: NA; j_gene: TRBJ2-7; d_gene: TRBD1; v_gene: TRBV5-1; CDR3nt: TGCGCCAGCAGCTTGACAGGGGGCAAAACCTACGAGCAGTACTTC; CDR3aa: CASSLTGGKTYEQYF
abundance: NA; j_gene: TRBJ2-1; d_gene: TRBD2; v_gene: TRBV11-3; CDR3nt: TGTGCCAGCAGCACGAGTGGGACTAGGCATGAGCAGTTCTTC; CDR3aa: CASSTSGTRHEQFF
abundance: NA; j_gene: TRBJ2-7; d_gene: NA; v_gene: TRBV19; CDR3nt: TGTGCCAGTAGGCCAAGAGGAGATACGTTATACGAGCAGTACTTC; CDR3aa: CASRPRGDTLYEQYF
abundance: once; j_gene: TRBJ2-2; d_gene: TRBD2; v_gene: TRBV7-6; CDR3nt: TGTGCCAGTAGACTAGCGGGAGGGACCGGGGAGCTGTTTTTT; CDR3aa: CASRLAGGTGELFF
abundance: NA; j_gene: TRBJ1-2; d_gene: NA; v_gene: TRBV6-1; CDR3nt: TGTGCCAGCAGTGAAGCCGCTATTGGCTATGGCTACACCTTC; CDR3aa: CASSEAAIGYGYTF
abundance: NA; j_gene: TRBJ2-7; d_gene: NA; v_gene: TRBV30; CDR3nt: TGTGCCTGGGCGACAGCGTTCCCCTACGAGCAGTACTTC; CDR3aa: CAWATAFPYEQYF
abundance: few; j_gene: TRBJ1-1; d_gene: NA; v_gene: TRBV2; CDR3nt: TGTGCTACCAGGGCAGGGGCGTCCACTGAAGCTTTCTTT; CDR3aa: CATRAGASTEAFF
abundance: NA; j_gene: TRBJ2-1; d_gene: TRBD1; v_gene: TRBV27; CDR3nt: TGTGCCAGCAGTTACAGGGGCGATGAGCAGTTCTTC; CDR3aa: CASSYRGDEQFF
abundance: few; j_gene: TRBJ2-2; d_gene: NA; v_gene: TRBV7-9; CDR3nt: TGTGCCAGCAGCGTGACAGATTGGAACACCGGGGAGCTGTTTTTT; CDR3aa: CASSVTDWNTGELFF
abundance: NA; j_gene: TRBJ1-4; d_gene: NA; v_gene: TRBV5-8; CDR3nt: TGTGCCAGCAGCTTAACAGGGTCTTCAGGCCCTTATGAAAAACTGTTTTTT; CDR3aa: CASSLTGSSGPYEKLFF
abundance: NA; j_gene: TRBJ2-5; d_gene: TRBD2; v_gene: TRBV14; CDR3nt: TGTGCCAGCAGCCAAGCCATTGGGACTAGCGGGAGAGAGACCCAGTACTTC; CDR3aa: CASSQAIGTSGRETQYF
abundance: NA; j_gene: TRBJ1-1; d_gene: TRBD1; v_gene: TRBV19; CDR3nt: TGTGCCAGCAGGGACAGGGTCGTGAACACTGAAGCTTTCTTT; CDR3aa: CASRDRVVNTEAFF
abundance: few; j_gene: TRBJ2-7; d_gene: TRBD2; v_gene: TRBV4-1; CDR3nt: TGCGCCAGCAGCCATTTGTCGGGACTAGCGTCCTACGAGCAGTACTTC; CDR3aa: CASSHLSGLASYEQYF
abundance: NA; j_gene: TRBJ2-3; d_gene: NA; v_gene: TRBV14; CDR3nt: TGTGCCAGCAGCCCCAGGACAGTCCCTAGCACAGATACGCAGTATTTT; CDR3aa: CASSPRTVPSTDTQYF
abundance: NA; j_gene: TRBJ2-7; d_gene: TRBD1; v_gene: TRBV5-1; CDR3nt: TGCGCCAGCAGCTGGACAGGAACCACCTACGAGCAGTACTTC; CDR3aa: CASSWTGTTYEQYF